The 27 T cell receptor beta chains below come from one sample, sequenced in a study of kidney transplant recipient with SARS-CoV-2 infection. MiXCR, run by TCRdb on the reads, gives a single entry per CDR3 protein. The sample lists 200,000 to 300,000 distinct CDR3 sequences; 29% were seen once. Sample: a blood sample, taken at baseline and between days 110 and 120 from a kidney transplant recipient. Receptors originate from a male patient between 25 and 40 years old who had COVID-19 and was a kidney transplant recipient. The T cells may partly be graft donor cells.

This clonotype appeared many times. This chain links TRBV3-1 with TRBJ1-1; D is undetermined. Germline loops: CDR1 LGHDT, CDR2 YNNKEL (reference sequence). The CDR3 loop spans 15 amino acids. With 1 base removed from V and 2 bases from J, the gap between germline ends came to 11 bases. The DNA of the CDR3 is TGTGCCAGCAGCCAAGTTGCCGGATTCAACACTGAAGCTTTCTTT. The encoded protein is CASSQVAGFNTEAFF.

This clonotype was seen at least ten times. The chain carries TRBV8-2 and TRBJ1-2. TRBV8-2 is labeled a pseudogene. CDR3 length equals 16 residues. The DNA for the CDR3 is TGTGGCAGTGCTGTTGTTGATAGCCGAAAGACCTATGGCTACACCTTC. Its protein product is CGSAVVDSRKTYGYTF.

Concerning this clonotype itself: It may be a read error: a sequence one base away is much more abundant. The chain uses TRBV12-3 or TRBV12-4 and TRBJ1-2; no definite D call. The CDR3 spans 17 residues. CDR3 sequence reads: CAGSHTGTAGKTYGYTF. The CDR3 DNA follows: TGTGCCGGCAGTCATACCGGCACAGCAGGAAAGACCTATGGCTACACCTTC.

In regard to this clonotype: This may come from a read error, since a much larger clone is one base off. The V and J genes are TRBV5-1 and TRBJ2-2; 7 nucleotides align to TRBD2. This CDR3 comprises 16 residues. Germline CDR1 reads SGHRS; CDR2 reads YFSETQ. The CDR3 spells CASSLLGGKYAGEPFF. For the CDR3, the DNA is TGCGCCAGCAGCTTGCTGGGAGGGAAGTACGCCGGGGAGCCGTTTTTT. Full variable domain (rest looked up from reference TRBV5-1 and TRBJ2-2): KAGVTQTPRYLIKTRGQQVTLSCSPISGHRSVSWYQQTPGQGLQFLFEYFSETQRNKGNFPGRFSGRQFSNSRSEMNVSTLELGDSALYLCASSLLGGKYAGEPFFGEGSRLTVL.

CDR3 residues: CSASGPGTGGFEQYF. In nucleotides, the CDR3 is TGCAGTGCTAGCGGACCCGGGACAGGGGGTTTCGAGCAGTACTTC. This chain links TRBV20-1 with TRBJ2-7; 11 positions match TRBD1. V shed 3 bases, J shed 6 bases, and the junction held 10 bases outside the gene matches. Germline CDR1 is DFQATT and CDR2 is SNEGSKA (reference sequence). The CDR3 loop spans 15 amino acids.

This clonotype came up many times. The J gene is TRBJ2-1, the V gene TRBV10-3; D unresolved. The V end was cut by 11 bases, the J end by 2 bases, with 13 bases between. The germline V gene has CDR1 ENHRY and CDR2 SYGVKD. The CDR3 spans 13 residues. The CDR3 DNA reads as TGTGCCGCCCGGTGGGGTCCCTACAATGAGCAGTTCTTC. Its protein product is CAARWGPYNEQFF.

About this clonotype itself: A clone one base away is much larger, so this may be a read error. Written as DNA, the CDR3 is TGTGCCAGCAGCCAAGACCCGGTCCGTTCCTACGAGCAGTACTTC. Its protein is CASSQDPVRSYEQYF. This chain connects TRBV3-2 to TRBJ2-5; the D call TRBD1 from the table was never checked on the DNA. The end of the DNA fits TRBJ2-7 better, so the J call may be wrong. TRBV3-2 has pseudogene status. CDR3 length: 15 residues.

As regards this clonotype: This could be a read error, since a much larger clone is one nucleotide away. V gene TRBV12-3 or TRBV12-4 combines with J gene TRBJ1-1; D not certain. The ends were cut back, 1 base at V and 6 bases at J, with 9 bases in the middle. The CDR3 extends over 13 amino acids. CDR3 DNA sequence: TGTGCCAGCAGTTTAGGGATCATGGCTGAAGCTTTCTTT. This encodes CASSLGIMAEAFF.

This clonotype was detected many times. The chain recombines TRBV6-5 with TRBJ2-7; D ambiguous. V lost 5 bases and J 0 bases, leaving 11 bases between the germline ends. Germline V gene data show CDR1 as MNHEY and CDR2 as SVGAGI. This CDR3 is 14 amino acids long. CDR3 nucleotide sequence: TGTGCCAGCAGTCAAACAACTGTCTCCTACGAGCAGTACTTC. Translating it yields CASSQTTVSYEQYF.

This clonotype has a count of ten or more. The chain is built from TRBV24-1 and TRBJ1-2; no firm D call. Germline CDR1 and CDR2: KGHDR and SFDVKD. V lost 6 bases to trimming and J lost 4 bases, with 23 bases between them. This CDR3 is built from 17 residues. For the CDR3, the DNA is TGTGCCACCAGTAGGGTGATTAGTACCAGAAAGACCTATGGCTACACCTTC. Translation: CATSRVISTRKTYGYTF.

This clonotype was picked up many times. The J gene is TRBJ1-5, the V gene TRBV6-5; D uncertain. V was cut by 5 bases and J by 2 bases, with 7 bases left in between. This CDR3 has 13 residues. CDR1 and CDR2 (germline): MNHEY, SVGAGI. CDR3 sequence: CASSDGGNQPQHF. The CDR3 nucleotides are TGTGCCAGCAGTGACGGTGGCAATCAGCCCCAGCATTTT.

On this clonotype: This may arise from a read error, as a much more abundant clone is one base away. V usage is TRBV5-4 and J usage is TRBJ1-2; the D is unclear. The germline gives CDR1 SGHNT, CDR2 YYREEE (reference sequence). Trimming took off 7 bases at V and 4 bases at J, with 23 bases between the two ends. CDR3 length equals 16 residues. The CDR3 nucleotides are TGTGCCAGCGCTCGCGGCGTACCAGGAAAGACCTATGGCTACACCTTC. Translation gives CASARGVPGKTYGYTF.

This clonotype was counted at least ten times. The V call is TRBV3-1, the J call TRBJ1-1; D not certain. This CDR3 has 17 residues. Deletions cut 4 bases from V and 4 bases from J, with 22 bases between. Looked up from germline, CDR1 is LGHDT and CDR2 is YNNKEL (reference sequence). The CDR3 sequence is CASSRKRPISIRTEAFF. DNA for the CDR3: TGTGCCAGCAGCCGCAAACGTCCCATTTCAATTCGCACTGAAGCTTTCTTT.

As regards this clonotype: A much larger clonotype is one base distant, so this may be a read error. The chain employs TRBV6-5 and TRBJ1-2; D is unresolved. The CDR3 is 17 amino acids. In germline, CDR1 is MNHEY, CDR2 SVGAGI. CDR3 coding DNA: TGTGTCAGCAGTGTTACCCTGGAATGTAGAAAGACCTATGGCTACACCTTC. Its translation: CVSSVTLECRKTYGYTF.

The gene calls are TRBV6-1 and TRBJ2-3, with D perhaps TRBD2 (5 bases). V dropped 1 base and J dropped 0 bases, with 8 bases sitting between them. The CDR3 sequence is 15 residues long. Germline loops: CDR1 MNHNS, CDR2 SASEGT. In DNA, the CDR3 is TGTGCCAGCAGTGAAGATGGCGGGAGCACAGATACGCAGTATTTT. It encodes CASSEDGGSTDTQYF.

In this sample, this clonotype turned up a few times. V usage is TRBV10-1 and J usage is TRBJ1-2; D is unresolved. V was clipped by 5 bases and J by 4 bases, with 23 bases between them. There are 17 residues in the CDR3. Germline values: CDR1 WNHNN, CDR2 SYGVQD (reference sequence). Here the CDR3 DNA reads TGCGCCAGCAGTCACCCAATAAGATCGCGAAAGACCTATGGCTACACCTTC. It translates to CASSHPIRSRKTYGYTF.

This clonotype has at least ten counts. The rearrangement links TRBV3-1 to TRBJ1-6, with D tentatively TRBD1 (5 bases). Trimming stripped 5 bases from V and 0 bases from J, with 11 bases between. The CDR3 sequence is 16 residues long. CDR1 LGHDT and CDR2 YNNKEL come from the germline V gene (reference sequence). The CDR3 DNA sequence: TGTGCCAGCAGCGCACCAGGGAGCTCCTATAATTCACCCCTCCACTTT. Protein sequence: CASSAPGSSYNSPLHF.

This clonotype has a single count. This may stem from a read error, because a much larger clone lies one nucleotide away. The chain has TRBV3-2 and TRBJ2-7; TRBD1, the D gene given by the table, was not confirmed from the DNA. TRBV3-2 is recorded as a pseudogene. The CDR3 is 14 amino acids. The CDR3 protein is CPSSQVGERSEQYF. Written as DNA, the CDR3 is TGTCCCAGCAGCCAAGTAGGGGAACGGAGCGAGCAGTACTTC.

This sequence joins TRBV20-1 and TRBJ2-3; D unclear. The CDR3 consists of 11 residues. Per germline, CDR1 DFQATT and CDR2 SNEGSKA (reference sequence). V lost 3 bases, J lost 7 bases, and 8 bases lay in between. CDR3: CSASIAYTQYF. CDR3 in DNA: TGCAGTGCTAGTATCGCGTATACGCAGTATTTT.

In its sample, this clonotype was seen many times. The chain couples TRBV12-2 to TRBJ1-2. TRBV12-2 is deemed a pseudogene. CDR3 length: 17 amino acids. As DNA, the CDR3 is TGTGCAAGTCGCGACGGATGGACTCCACGAAAGACCTATGGCTACACCTTC. Amino acids: CASRDGWTPRKTYGYTF.

On this clonotype: A single base separates this from a much larger clone, so it may be a read error. The chain carries TRBV12-3 or TRBV12-4 and TRBJ2-4; D is possibly TRBD1 (6 bases). The DNA matches TRBJ1-2 better at its end, which makes the J call doubtful. The CDR3 extends over 17 amino acids. The CDR3 nucleotides are TGTGCCAGCAGTCAAAGGGACACAGCAGTAAAGACCTATGGCTACACCTTC. Translation: CASSQRDTAVKTYGYTF.

Points on this clonotype: A read error is likely here: a far larger clone is one base away. The chain carries TRBV7-9 and TRBJ1-3; no clear D. CDR3 size: 12 residues. Germline assignment: CDR1 SEHNR and CDR2 FQNEAQ (reference sequence). The DNA for the CDR3 is TGTGCCAGCAGCTCAACTGGAAGCACCATATATTTT. Encoded protein: CASSSTGSTIYF.

As for this clonotype: A much bigger clone sits one base away, suggesting this may be a read error. CDR3 amino acids: CASNGAGAADGAFF. The CDR3 DNA follows: TGTGCCAGTAATGGTGCAGGGGCCGCGGATGGGGCTTTCTTT. V and J are TRBV19 and TRBJ1-1, with D possibly matching TRBD1 (6 bases). Germline V gene lookup returns CDR1 LNHDA and CDR2 SQIVND (reference sequence). CDR3 length equals 14 residues. Trimming cost V 7 bases and J 11 bases, with 23 bases left between them.

With respect to this clonotype: A much larger clone differs by one base, so this may be a read error. The CDR3 carries no conserved terminal phenylalanine or tryptophan, so it likely arises from a read error. J is TRBJ1-5 and V is TRBV19; 8 bases match TRBD1. Per the germline V gene, CDR1 is LNHDA and CDR2 is SQIVND (reference sequence). The CDR3 length is 14 residues. With V trimmed by 6 bases and J by 7 bases, 8 bases remained unmatched. DNA of the CDR3: TGTGCCAGTAGGAGTGGACAGGGTAGCCAGCCCCAGCATTCT. It encodes CASRSGQGSQPQHS.

Of note for this clonotype: A much bigger clone sits one base away, suggesting this may be a read error. The conserved phenylalanine or tryptophan normally closing the CDR3 is absent here, so this likely arose from a read error. This chain uses TRBV20-1 with TRBJ2-7, with D tentatively TRBD2 (5 bases). Trimming removed 5 bases from V and 6 bases from J, with 23 bases in between. The V gene's germline CDR1 is DFQATT and CDR2 SNEGSKA (reference sequence). The CDR3 length is 15 residues. The DNA for the CDR3 is TGCAGTGCTCAAGAAAGGGTCTGGCGGGTCGCCGAGCAGTACCTC. Translation: CSAQERVWRVAEQYL.

This clonotype was recorded at least ten times. The chain is built from TRBV29-1 and TRBJ1-1, with D unresolved. V lost 7 bases, J lost 0 bases, and 9 bases lay in between. CDR1 is SQVTM, CDR2 ANQGSEA, per germline. This CDR3 is built from 12 residues. CDR3 in amino acids: CSGDPMNTEAFF. CDR3 nucleotide sequence: TGCAGCGGCGACCCCATGAACACTGAAGCTTTCTTT.

On this clonotype: A much bigger clone sits one base away, suggesting this may be a read error. The chain links TRBV20-1 to TRBJ1-1, with D unclear. Germline V gene sequence: CDR1 DFQATT, CDR2 SNEGSKA (reference sequence). There are 11 residues in the CDR3. Trimming shortened V by 7 bases and J by 6 bases, and 12 bases separated the two germline ends. The CDR3 reads CSDDGGSEAFF. The CDR3 DNA sequence: TGCAGTGATGACGGTGGGTCTGAAGCTTTCTTT.